This TCR beta chain was recovered during a study of cytomegalovirus exposure and HLA in healthy donors (dated by TCRdb to between 2016 and 2019). With regard to the full study: An earlier analysis of approximately 640 of the donors reported 250 to 300 Gb of sequence data and roughly 110 million unique TCR beta sequences from about 200 million T cells. Rather than drawing on any new phenotypic data, the later analysis identified candidate immune exposures from TCR beta sequences and the way those sequences occurred across donors. Because of strong linkage in the cohort, roughly five DR-DQ haplotypes were treated as single units for association and clustering. To decide whether each TCR beta V gene segment behaved as functional or pseudogenic, an earlier analysis of several hundred of the donors relied on high-throughput TCR beta sequencing. To predict cytomegalovirus infection status, the study brought together high-throughput TCR immunosequencing, statistical association of individual TCRs with disease status, and machine learning. To study patterns of TCR occurrence, a later analysis re-analyzed previously published TCR beta repertoires from 600 to 750 donors and added high-resolution HLA genotyping. In addition to the first cohort of 666 subjects, a separate validation cohort of 120 different subjects was used. Alongside the repertoire data, information on donor age, sex, ethnicity and CMV serostatus was compiled. The study used immunosequencing to profile the T cell repertoires of several hundred subjects and linked those repertoires to cytomegalovirus serostatus. HLA typing included class I and class II loci at four-digit resolution. The study aimed to test whether cataloging public T cell receptors could reveal signatures of past pathogen exposure. The number of typed donors differed by locus: 629-630 for A, B, C, DRB1 and DQB1; 500 to 550 for DQA1; roughly 600 for DPA1; and around 450 for DPB1. Of the approximately 400 genotyped donors, 65% to 90% fell in the genetic ancestry cluster associated with self-reported Caucasian donors. An early release that covered some 630 HLA-typed donors contained around 300 gigabases of sequencing data and roughly 84 million unique TCR sequences. On average, about 240,000 unique TCR beta nucleotide sequences were sequenced per donor among more than 350 genotyped donors of the cohort, with roughly 18% of those sequences being non-productive. In a later genetic analysis, genome-wide SNP genotypes for about 65% of the roughly 700 donors were used, and that subset was treated as a discovery cohort. Every repertoire in the discovery cohort had been generated on one and the same sequencing platform. Study-level results and caveats: A few of the identified cytomegalovirus-associated TCR beta chains were confirmed in vitro to be specific for cytomegalovirus antigens. CMV serostatus was the only immune exposure information available for the cohort. In a later genetic analysis, a missense DCLRE1C variant was associated with V-gene and J-gene trimming of TCR beta chains, and the association was replicated in an independent cohort. When HLA alleles, especially DR and DQ, strongly co-occurred, attributing TCR associations to individual alleles was difficult. Approximately 16 rarely observed V segments, including chromosome 9 orphons, were excluded from the earlier analysis of about 610 of the donors because counts were too low. Because the 87-base-pair reads could not distinguish some IMGT-functional V segments, including TRBV6-2 and TRBV6-3, those segments were excluded. In a later genetic analysis, fewer N-insertions in productive TCRs were reported among donors in an Asian-associated ancestry cluster than the roughly 700-donor mean. Because some donors lacked HLA typing at each locus, the association tests relied only on the typed subset. Broadly in line with IMGT annotations, most TCR beta V segments showed up in productive rearrangements about 90% or about 30% of the time in an earlier analysis of around 550 of the donors. In this cohort, only TCR beta chains were sequenced, and detectable features were limited by the absence of alpha or paired-chain data. In a later analysis, most CMV-associated TCR beta chains were found to appear HLA-restricted, with HLA associations seemingly driven largely by CMV exposure. Sequencing depth was assumed to be roughly uniform across donors in the presence/absence analyses, though that assumption may not hold. A later analysis found that TCR association rates varied across HLA loci, with DRB1 alleles showing the most associated TCRs and HLA-C alleles the fewest. In a later analysis, around 17,000 TCR beta sequences were associated with specific HLA alleles at a false discovery rate of 0.05. A cluster of highly shared sequence variants was judged likely to represent a technical artifact of the sequencing pipeline. In both the original and validation cohorts, the classifier was reported to diagnose cytomegalovirus status with high specificity and sensitivity. A further reported finding was that TCR beta sequences accurately predicted the HLA-A and HLA-B alleles for most subjects in the first cohort. According to a later analysis, parvovirus B19, influenza, CMV and Epstein-Barr virus appeared linked to several top co-occurrence clusters. Correlated functional status among segregating V segments might be attributable to linkage disequilibrium, but an unknown experimental factor could not be ruled out. In the study, around 150 TCR beta chains were listed as associated with cytomegalovirus. In a later analysis, HLA-associated TCR beta chains showed more clonal expansion and lower generation probabilities than non-associated chains that were equally common. The authors suggested that the approach could potentially be extended to other disease states and immunological phenotypes. Across donors, most TCR sequences were observed very rarely, whereas some public TCRs were present in many individuals.

V is pared back by 0 bases and J by 7 bases, with 7 bases lying between the germline termini. According to the germline V gene (reference sequence), CDR1 reads GTSNPN and CDR2 reads SVGIG. The CDR3 runs 11 amino acids, cysteine and phenylalanine included. Kept here is only the CDR3 DNA, which spans 33 bases and is read in frame from base 1. The library relied on the immunoSEQ multiplex PCR assay. For the multiplex PCR, a mixture combining 60 forward primers for TCR Vbeta segments and 13 reverse primers for TCR Jbeta segments was used. Amplification of the CDR3 region of rearranged TCR beta genes was performed with a multiplex PCR assay on genomic DNA. Amplified TCR beta libraries were sequenced as 87-base-pair reads on the Illumina HiSeq System. In the original analysis: A later analysis counted tens of millions of unique TCR beta chains across the 666 repertoires, and roughly 11 million of these chains were shared by at least two donors. Raw reads were error-corrected and collapsed into unique sequences with a nearest-neighbor algorithm that merged closely related sequences to remove PCR and sequencing errors. To assign V, D and J gene segments, CDR3 sequences were aligned to IMGT reference sequences. Each retained sequence needed at least a six-nucleotide match to both a V gene segment and a J gene segment. A rearrangement was called productive if the CDR3 had no stop codons and remained in frame with V and J, and every other rearrangement was called non-productive. Following IMGT convention, CDR3 was defined as the stretch from the second conserved V-encoded cysteine up to the conserved J-encoded phenylalanine. In an earlier analysis of just under 600 of the donors, sequences lacking an unambiguous match to a single V gene segment were excluded. An earlier analysis of fewer than 650 of the donors classified V segments as functional when productive rearrangements were above 56.7% and as segregating when the standard deviation between donors was above 5%. A statistical classification framework was developed to diagnose cytomegalovirus status using the catalog of TCR beta chain sequences. V and J gene assignment, in a later analysis, came from comparing TCR nucleotide sequences with IMGT/GENE-DB human TR gene sequences. Using the TCRdist pipeline, a later analysis assigned CDR3 sequences along with most-parsimonious VDJ recombination scenarios. In a later analysis, every TCR beta chain was defined by the combination of its CDR3 amino acid sequence and its V-gene family, and reads without a unique V-gene family were dropped. A later analysis removed 550 to 700 highly shared, low-generation-probability nucleotide sequences to deal with suspected cross-contamination and a sequencing artifact. A later analysis calculated a clonal expansion index for each public chain from normalized within-repertoire ranks of inferred template counts. In a later analysis, generation probabilities were computed using a VDJ recombination model fitted to out-of-frame rearrangements, and the results were checked against IGoR. A later analysis scored TCR-TCR, TCR-HLA and TCR-CMV co-occurrence with hypergeometric tests, applying a repertoire-size bias correction to TCR pairs. False discovery rates were estimated in a later analysis by permuting HLA or CMV assignments 20 times. A later analysis grouped co-occurring TCRs with DBSCAN, adding TCRdist sequence similarity when clustering within HLA-allele-positive subsets. Repertoires with fewer than 30,000 or more than 120,000 public chains, plus five repertoires with anomalous nucleotide sharing, were excluded from co-occurrence clustering. This is the immuneACCESS table as TCRdb keeps it, with only in-frame sequences that have V and J called. A part of the clones is gone; compared with another copy, unresolved V genes explain less than half, and the rest is unexplained. D and trimming were read from the DNA, whereas the V and J calls and clone size are those reported in that table. A total of about 130,000 clones appear in this sample, around 70% of them only once. The ten largest clonotypes hold approximately 3.1% of the sample.

The cohort was made up of around 720 healthy bone marrow donors. Cohort members were all nominally healthy when sampled, although unrecorded immune exposures were likely present. The donor tested CMV seronegative, placing the donor among the 350 to 400 seronegative members of the cohort. Each donor provided a peripheral blood sample, and peripheral blood mononuclear cells were used for TCR beta sequencing. The Qiagen DNeasy Blood Extraction Kit was used to extract genomic DNA from the blood cell samples. Points on this clone: Its recognized antigen is unknown. Per-nucleotide qualities are absent, and no much larger clonotype sits a single base away.

This receptor was identified in a man aged 25 to 45 in good health and CMV-seronegative. Specimen: PBMCs. The chain is made from TRBV30 and TRBJ2-7; the D gene is not confidently resolved. The CDR3 protein sequence reads: CAWSVELEQYF. Read as DNA, the sequence is TGTGCCTGGAGTGTAGAACTGGAGCAGTACTTC. With the rest looked up from the reference TRBV30 and TRBJ2-7 genes rather than sequenced, the full variable domain is SQTIHQWPATLVQPVGSPLSLECTVEGTSNPNLYWYRQAAGRGLQLLFYSVGIGQISSEVPQNLSASRPQDRQFILSSKKLLLSDSGFYLCAWSVELEQYFGPGTRLTVT.